These T cell receptor beta chains were read from a single sample in a study of response to subunit inactivated influenza vaccine. TCRdb ran MiXCR on the RT-PCR reads and lists one entry per CDR3 protein. The sample contains around 750,000 distinct CDR3 sequences, 21% of which appear only once. Source: PBMCs from blood, taken around 5 days after vaccination. The receptor source for this set is a man in his fifties or sixties who received an inactivated influenza vaccine. CDR3s include the opening cysteine and the closing phenylalanine or tryptophan. D genes are given only for firm matches. Expanded clones get a size class; other rows say once, few or many, or leave the size out.

J gene | V gene | D gene | clone size | CDR3 protein | CDR3 DNA
TRBJ2-5 | TRBV12-3/TRBV12-4 | NA | NA | CASSLASLGGTQYF | TGTGCCAGCAGTTTAGCTAGCCTGGGGGGGACCCAGTACTTC
TRBJ1-5 | TRBV12-3/TRBV12-4 | NA | few | CASSPGGGRSQPQHF | TGTGCCAGCAGTCCCGGTGGGGGTCGGAGTCAGCCCCAGCATTTT
TRBJ2-2 | TRBV6-1 | TRBD1 | NA | CASSPRTGPGELFF | TGTGCCAGCAGTCCTAGGACAGGGCCCGGGGAGCTGTTTTTT
TRBJ2-1 | TRBV2 | TRBD2 | NA | CASSGREFYNEQFF | TGTGCCAGCTCGGGGCGGGAGTTCTACAATGAGCAGTTCTTC
TRBJ1-2 | TRBV20-1 | TRBD1 | NA | CSASPGTGYGYTF | TGCAGTGCCAGTCCCGGGACAGGCTATGGCTACACCTTC
TRBJ1-5 | TRBV12-3/TRBV12-4 | NA | NA | CASSTRSGGQPQHF | TGTGCCAGCAGTACCCGATCGGGTGGGCAGCCCCAGCATTTT
TRBJ1-2 | TRBV6-1 | NA | NA | CPSKGEEDGYTF | TGCCCCAGCAAGGGGGAAGAGGATGGCTACACCTTC
TRBJ2-2 | TRBV29-1 | NA | NA | CSAEGGNTGELFF | TGCAGCGCCGAAGGGGGGAACACCGGGGAGCTGTTTTTT
TRBJ2-1 | TRBV4-2 | TRBD2 | few | CASSQDTASGRGEQFF | TGTGCCAGCAGCCAAGATACGGCTAGCGGGAGGGGTGAGCAGTTCTTC
TRBJ2-1 | TRBV20-1 | TRBD2 | few | CSASIAGGRRGEQFF | TGCAGTGCTAGCATAGCGGGGGGGCGGAGGGGTGAGCAGTTCTTC
TRBJ2-5 | TRBV4-1 | TRBD1 | NA | CASSHTGTGGETQYF | TGCGCCAGCAGCCATACGGGGACAGGGGGAGAGACCCAGTACTTC
TRBJ2-7 | TRBV20-1 | TRBD2 | NA | CSAPTSGSLF | TGCAGTGCCCCTACTAGCGGGAGTCTCTTC
TRBJ2-1 | TRBV5-1 | TRBD1 | NA | CASSDRILNEQFF | TGCGCCAGTTCGGACAGGATTCTAAATGAGCAGTTCTTC